The 19 T cell receptor beta chains presented below share a single source sample, sequenced in a study of blood T cell repertoires in COVID-19. TCRdb's table, derived via immunoSEQ multiplex PCR, lists solely in-frame clones and lacks some. Here the sample spans about 440,000 clones, about 89% being singletons. The specimen was peripheral blood. Receptor source: a woman aged 25 to 39 with acute or convalescent COVID-19.

This chain joins TRBV28 and TRBJ1-1, with D perhaps TRBD1 (6 bases). Germline loops: CDR1 MDHEN, CDR2 SYDVKM. The V end lost 6 bases, the J end lost 0 bases, and 14 bases lay between the germline ends. The CDR3 spans 15 residues. The CDR3 DNA sequence: TGTGCCAGCAGCAGACAGGACGGGATGAACACTGAAGCTTTCTTT. Protein: CASSRQDGMNTEAFF. Filled out from reference TRBV28 and TRBJ1-1, the complete variable domain reads DVKVTQSSRYLVKRTGEKVFLECVQDMDHENMFWYRQDPGLGLRLIYFSYDVKMKEKGDIPEGYSVSREKKERFSLILESASTNQTSMYLCASSRQDGMNTEAFFGQGTRLTVV.

About this clone itself: This sample includes further DNA sequences coding for the same CDR3. In nucleotides, the CDR3 is TGTGCCAGTTCAGTGCGGGGGGGCACAGATACGCAGTATTTT. Residues: CASSVRGGTDTQYF. The chain links TRBV9 to TRBJ2-3; 8 nucleotides agree with TRBD2. The trim removed 8 bases at V and 1 base at J, leaving 6 bases unmatched. Per the germline V gene, CDR1 is SGDLS and CDR2 is YYNGEE. This CDR3 is built from 14 residues.

This clone was recorded only once. Relative to the germline gene, one junction end is altered; a read error may explain this. The chain has TRBV28 and TRBJ2-5, with a tentative D call TRBD2 (6 bases). The CDR3 runs to 15 residues. Germline-derived CDR1 and CDR2 are MDHEN and SYDVKM. CDR3 sequence reads: CASRHRRDGSSKLDF. The CDR3 DNA follows: TGTGCCAGCAGACATAGGAGGGACGGAAGTTCAAAGTTGGACTTC.

This sequence joins TRBV2 and TRBJ2-2, with D unclear. This CDR3 has 14 residues. The V gene lost 5 bases and the J gene lost 0 bases, with 7 bases spanning the gap. CDR1 is SNHLY and CDR2 is FYNNEI in the germline V gene. CDR3 bases: TGTGCCAGCAGTCCAAAATCGAACACCGGGGAGCTGTTTTTT. Residues: CASSPKSNTGELFF. The variable domain in full, with the rest retrieved from reference TRBV2 and TRBJ2-2, is EPEVTQTPSHQVTQMGQEVILRCVPISNHLYFYWYRQILGQKVEFLVSFYNNEISEKSEIFDDQFSVERPDGSNFTLKIRSTKLEDSAMYFCASSPKSNTGELFFGEGSRLTVL.

The chain couples TRBV28 to TRBJ2-5, with a possible D match to TRBD2 (5 bases). Germline values: CDR1 MDHEN, CDR2 SYDVKM. The CDR3 sequence is 15 residues long. V was cut by 1 base and J by 1 base, with 10 bases left in between. CDR3 sequence: CASSLYRETQETQYF. CDR3 bases: TGTGCCAGCAGTTTATATCGGGAAACCCAAGAGACCCAGTACTTC.

This clone has at least ten counts. This specimen includes other DNA sequences encoding the same CDR3. The J gene is TRBJ2-2, the V gene TRBV11-2; D gene unclear. From germline, CDR1 is SGHAT and CDR2 FQNNGV. Trimming pared 2 bases from V and 4 bases from J, leaving 11 bases between. This CDR3 spans 15 amino acids. DNA of the CDR3: TGTGCCAGCAGCTTAAACCGTGCGAGCACCGGGGAGCTGTTTTTT. This gives the protein CASSLNRASTGELFF.

This clone was found once. This chain joins TRBV5-1 and TRBJ1-5; no clear D gene. This CDR3 has 13 amino acids. V was pared by 4 bases and J by 7 bases, with 12 bases between. Germline values: CDR1 SGHRS, CDR2 YFSETQ. The CDR3 reads CASSPDGRQPQHF. The CDR3 nucleotides are TGCGCCAGCAGCCCAGATGGGCGCCAGCCCCAGCATTTT.

The chain carries TRBV10-3 and TRBJ1-1; D is perhaps TRBD1 (6 bases). This CDR3 has 12 amino acids. Trimming took 5 bases from V and 7 from J, leaving 11 bases between them. Germline V CDR1 and CDR2: ENHRY, SYGVKD. The CDR3 DNA reads as TGTGCCATCAGTTTAGGGACACATGAAGCTTTCTTT. Its protein product is CAISLGTHEAFF.

The chain employs TRBV7-8 and TRBJ1-2; D gene uncertain. The germline CDR1 and CDR2 sequences are SGHVS and FQNEAQ. The CDR3 consists of 15 residues. The V gene lost 0 bases and the J gene lost 0 bases, with 8 bases spanning the gap. CDR3 coding DNA: TGTGCCAGCAGCTTAGCACAGATACCTAACTATGGCTACACCTTC. Translated, it gives CASSLAQIPNYGYTF.

The V call is TRBV28, the J call TRBJ1-3, with D possibly TRBD1 on 5 matching bases. The CDR3 spans 15 residues. V gave up 10 bases and J gave up 3 bases, with 19 bases separating them. Germline V gene data show CDR1 as MDHEN and CDR2 as SYDVKM. CDR3 nucleotide sequence: TGTGCCACCATCGCTCGGGTGGGGGGTGGAAACACCATATATTTT. Its protein product is CATIARVGGGNTIYF.

The V and J genes are TRBV7-9 and TRBJ1-6; 9 positions agree with TRBD1. J lost 0 bases, V lost 5 bases, and 2 bases had no gene match. The V gene's germline CDR1 is SEHNR and CDR2 FQNEAQ (reference sequence). The length of the CDR3 is 16 residues. CDR3 DNA sequence: TGTGCCAGCAGCAAGGACAGGGGCTCCTATAATTCACCCCTCCACTTT. Translation: CASSKDRGSYNSPLHF.

This chain connects TRBV5-1 to TRBJ2-7, with 8 bases fitting TRBD1. In germline, CDR1 is SGHRS, CDR2 YFSETQ. V lost 0 bases to trimming and J lost 5 bases; unmatched junction nucleotides: 10. This CDR3 comprises 16 residues. CDR3 bases: TGCGCCAGCAGCTTGGCAGGACAGGGAATTATCGACGAGCAGTACTTC. It is translated as CASSLAGQGIIDEQYF.

The chain combines TRBV6-5 with TRBJ1-5, with 7 bases identical to TRBD1. Germline CDR1 is MNHEY and CDR2 is SVGAGI. The CDR3 has 15 amino acids. V was pared by 6 bases and J by 7 bases, with 12 bases of the junction left unmatched. The CDR3 DNA reads TGTGCCAGCAGACCGATCACAGGGGCGAGGCAGCCCCAGCATTTT. As protein: CASRPITGARQPQHF.

The CDR3 nucleotides are TGTGCTAGTGGTTTAAGGTTGGCGGGGGGGCCGCGAACCGGGGAGCTGTTTTTT. Its translation: CASGLRLAGGPRTGELFF. This chain joins TRBV12-5 and TRBJ2-2; 9 nucleotides line up with TRBD2. The CDR3 is 18 residues long. Germline CDR1 and CDR2: LGHNT and FRNRAP. The V gene end was trimmed by 3 bases and the J gene end by 5 bases; junction bases not matched to a gene: 13.

The count of this clone is one. The rearrangement joins TRBV15 to TRBJ2-5; D may be TRBD2 (6 bases). V was cut by 0 bases and J by 6 bases, with 14 bases left in between. The germline V gene has CDR1 LNHNV and CDR2 YYDKDF (reference sequence). The CDR3 is 15 residues long. The CDR3 coding sequence is TGTGCCACCAGCAGAGAGTTGGAGGGCGGAAAGACCCAGTACTTC. It yields the protein CATSRELEGGKTQYF.

This rearrangement joins TRBV7-9 to TRBJ2-7; D may be TRBD2 (6 bases). The germline CDR1 and CDR2 sequences are SEHNR and FQNEAQ (reference sequence). CDR3 length: 13 amino acids. V was cut by 1 base and J by 7 bases, with 11 bases left in between. CDR3 in DNA: TGTGCCAGCAGCTTAGGGGGTCGGGGGGAGCAGTACTTC. As protein: CASSLGGRGEQYF.

The chain couples TRBV28 to TRBJ1-6, with 8 bases that match TRBD1. The CDR3 is made up of 14 amino acids. The V gene end was trimmed by 7 bases and the J gene end by 7 bases; junction bases not matched to a gene: 6. Germline V gene sequence: CDR1 MDHEN, CDR2 SYDVKM. This CDR3 reads CASKKGTGNSPLHF. In DNA, the CDR3 is TGTGCCAGCAAGAAAGGGACAGGAAATTCACCCCTCCACTTT.

The chain employs TRBV2 and TRBJ2-3, with 7 bases fitting TRBD1. The CDR3 runs 16 residues. Trimming cost V 4 bases and J 1 base; bases outside gene matches: 8. Germline V gene data show CDR1 as SNHLY and CDR2 as FYNNEI. In nucleotides, the CDR3 is TGTGCCAGCAGTGGAGACAGGGTCGCTGGCACAGATACGCAGTATTTT. Residues: CASSGDRVAGTDTQYF.

V and J are TRBV2 and TRBJ2-4, with 9 bases fitting TRBD1. The trim removed 5 bases at V and 3 bases at J, leaving 5 bases unmatched. This CDR3 has 15 residues. Germline loops: CDR1 SNHLY, CDR2 FYNNEI. The DNA for the CDR3 is TGTGCCAGCAGTCTGGGACAGGGCTACAAAAACATTCAGTACTTC. Translation: CASSLGQGYKNIQYF.